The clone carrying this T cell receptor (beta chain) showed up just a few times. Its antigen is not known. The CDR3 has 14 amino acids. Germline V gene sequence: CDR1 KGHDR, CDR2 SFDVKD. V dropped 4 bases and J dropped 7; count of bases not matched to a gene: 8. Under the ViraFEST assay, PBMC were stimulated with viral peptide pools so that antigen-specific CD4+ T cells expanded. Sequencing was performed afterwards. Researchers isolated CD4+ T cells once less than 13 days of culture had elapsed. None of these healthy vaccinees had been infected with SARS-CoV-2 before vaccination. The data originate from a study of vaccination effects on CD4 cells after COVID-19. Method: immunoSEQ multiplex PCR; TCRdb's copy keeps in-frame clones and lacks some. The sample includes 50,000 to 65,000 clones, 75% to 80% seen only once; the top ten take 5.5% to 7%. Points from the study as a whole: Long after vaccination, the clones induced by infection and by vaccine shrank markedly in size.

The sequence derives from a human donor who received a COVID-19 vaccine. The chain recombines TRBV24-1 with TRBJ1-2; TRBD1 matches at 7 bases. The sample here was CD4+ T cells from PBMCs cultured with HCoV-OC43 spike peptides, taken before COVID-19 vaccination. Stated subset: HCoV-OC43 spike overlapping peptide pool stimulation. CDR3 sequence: CATSEEGTVGGYTF. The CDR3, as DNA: TGTGCCACCAGTGAGGAAGGGACAGTGGGTGGCTACACCTTC.